This T cell receptor (beta chain) was captured in a study of blood T cell repertoires in COVID-19. Background on the study: COVID-19 samples collected from the United States, Italy and Spain covered acute and convalescent phases. From T cells, B-cell-depleted T cells, or PBMCs came the material, which was cDNA or gDNA.

The assay was immunoSEQ multiplex PCR, and TCRdb's table has in-frame clones only and misses some. The sample carries around 310,000 clones, about 87% recorded once. Participants were placed into cohorts based on the clinical history they reported. The ends lost 8 bases at V and 1 base at J; junction bases unmatched: 2. CDR1 and CDR2 (germline): SGHVS, FNYEAQ. The CDR3 extends over 12 amino acids. The TCR sequence derives from a man aged 25 to 40 who had recovered from COVID-19. The gene calls are TRBV7-6 and TRBJ2-7, with 7 bases aligning to TRBD1. What was sequenced was PBMCs or T cells enriched from blood (not recorded which). The CDR3 region is CASGDSSYEQYF. The CDR3 nucleotides read TGTGCCAGCGGGGACAGTTCCTACGAGCAGTACTTC.